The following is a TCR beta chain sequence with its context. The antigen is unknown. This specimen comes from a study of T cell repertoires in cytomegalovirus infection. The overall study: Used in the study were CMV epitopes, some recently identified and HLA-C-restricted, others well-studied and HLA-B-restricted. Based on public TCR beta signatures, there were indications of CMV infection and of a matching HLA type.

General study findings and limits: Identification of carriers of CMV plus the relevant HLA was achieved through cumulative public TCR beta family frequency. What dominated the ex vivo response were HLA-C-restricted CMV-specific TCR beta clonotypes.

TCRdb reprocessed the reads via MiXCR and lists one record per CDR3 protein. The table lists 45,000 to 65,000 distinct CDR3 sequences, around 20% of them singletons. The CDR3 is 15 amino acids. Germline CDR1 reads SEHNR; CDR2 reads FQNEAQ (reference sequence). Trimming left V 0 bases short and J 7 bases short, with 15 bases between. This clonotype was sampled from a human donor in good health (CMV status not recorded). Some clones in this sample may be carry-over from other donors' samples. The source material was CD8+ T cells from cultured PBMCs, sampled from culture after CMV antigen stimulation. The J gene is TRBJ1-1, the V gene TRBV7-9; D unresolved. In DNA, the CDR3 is TGTGCCAGCAGCTTAGCTAACCCCCGGGTGGTTGAAGCTTTCTTT. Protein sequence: CASSLANPRVVEAFF.